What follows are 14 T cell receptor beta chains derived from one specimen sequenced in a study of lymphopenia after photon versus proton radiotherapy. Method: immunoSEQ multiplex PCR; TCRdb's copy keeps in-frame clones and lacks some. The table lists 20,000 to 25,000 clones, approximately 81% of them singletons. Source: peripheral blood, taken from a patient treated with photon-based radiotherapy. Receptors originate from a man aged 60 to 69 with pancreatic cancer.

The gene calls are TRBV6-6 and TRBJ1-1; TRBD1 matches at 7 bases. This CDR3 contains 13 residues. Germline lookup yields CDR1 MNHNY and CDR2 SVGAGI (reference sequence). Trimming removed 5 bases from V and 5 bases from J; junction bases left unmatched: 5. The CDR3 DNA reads TGTGCCAGCAGTAAGACAGGGAGGACTGAAGCTTTCTTT. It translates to CASSKTGRTEAFF.

The CDR3 loop reads CASSLGPGANSGNTIYF. Written as DNA, the CDR3 is TGCGCCAGCAGCTTGGGCCCGGGGGCGAACTCTGGAAACACCATATATTTT. The V gene is TRBV5-1, the J gene TRBJ1-3, with D possibly being TRBD1 (6 bases). Looked up from germline, CDR1 is SGHRS and CDR2 is YFSETQ. V shed 0 bases and J shed 0 bases, with 13 bases lying between them. The CDR3 sequence is 17 residues long.

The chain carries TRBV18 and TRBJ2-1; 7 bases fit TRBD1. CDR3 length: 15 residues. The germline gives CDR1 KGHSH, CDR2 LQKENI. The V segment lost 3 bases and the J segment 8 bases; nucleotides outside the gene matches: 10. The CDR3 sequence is CASSPTRTGYDEQFF. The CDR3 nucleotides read TGTGCCAGCTCACCGACGCGGACAGGATACGATGAGCAGTTCTTC.

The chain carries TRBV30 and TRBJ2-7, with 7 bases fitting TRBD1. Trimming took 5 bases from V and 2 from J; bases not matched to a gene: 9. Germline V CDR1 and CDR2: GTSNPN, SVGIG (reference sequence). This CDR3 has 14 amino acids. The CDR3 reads CAWAWTGATYEQYF. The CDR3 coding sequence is TGTGCCTGGGCCTGGACAGGAGCCACCTACGAGCAGTACTTC.

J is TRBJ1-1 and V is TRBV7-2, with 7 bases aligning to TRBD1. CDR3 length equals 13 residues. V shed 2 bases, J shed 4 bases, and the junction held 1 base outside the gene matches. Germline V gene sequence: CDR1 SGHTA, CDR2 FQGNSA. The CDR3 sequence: CASSLRDSTEAFF. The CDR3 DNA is TGTGCCAGCAGCTTAAGGGACAGCACTGAAGCTTTCTTT.

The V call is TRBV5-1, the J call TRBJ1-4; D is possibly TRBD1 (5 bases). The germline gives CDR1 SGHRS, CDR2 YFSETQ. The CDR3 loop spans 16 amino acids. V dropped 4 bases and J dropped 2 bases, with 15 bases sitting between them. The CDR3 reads CASSRTPGQTNEKLFF. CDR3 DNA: TGCGCCAGCAGCCGAACCCCAGGGCAGACTAATGAAAAACTGTTTTTT. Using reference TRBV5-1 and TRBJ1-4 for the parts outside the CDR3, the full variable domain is KAGVTQTPRYLIKTRGQQVTLSCSPISGHRSVSWYQQTPGQGLQFLFEYFSETQRNKGNFPGRFSGRQFSNSRSEMNVSTLELGDSALYLCASSRTPGQTNEKLFFGSGTQLSVL.

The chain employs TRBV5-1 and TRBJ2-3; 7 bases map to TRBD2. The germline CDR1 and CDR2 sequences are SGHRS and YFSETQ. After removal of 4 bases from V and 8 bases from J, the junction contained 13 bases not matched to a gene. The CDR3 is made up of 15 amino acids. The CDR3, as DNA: TGCGCCAGCAGCCTATCCTCCCCCAGGGAGGGTACGCAGTATTTT. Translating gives CASSLSSPREGTQYF.

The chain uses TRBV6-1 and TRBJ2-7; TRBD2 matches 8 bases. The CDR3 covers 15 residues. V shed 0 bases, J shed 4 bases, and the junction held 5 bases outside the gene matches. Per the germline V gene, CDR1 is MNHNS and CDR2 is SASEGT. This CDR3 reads CASSEAVGGGYEQYF. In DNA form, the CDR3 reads TGTGCCAGCAGTGAAGCCGTCGGCGGGGGGTACGAGCAGTACTTC.

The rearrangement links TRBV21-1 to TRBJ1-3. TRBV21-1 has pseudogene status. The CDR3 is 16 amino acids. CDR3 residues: CASSKVSRDRRNTIYF. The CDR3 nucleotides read TGTGCCAGCAGCAAAGTGAGCAGGGACCGTCGAAACACCATATATTTT.

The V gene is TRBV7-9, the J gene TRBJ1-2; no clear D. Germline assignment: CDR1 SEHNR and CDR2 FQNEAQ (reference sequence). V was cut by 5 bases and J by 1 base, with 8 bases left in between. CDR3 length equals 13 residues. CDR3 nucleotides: TGTGCCAGCAGCCCTAGGGATAACTATGGCTACACCTTC. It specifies CASSPRDNYGYTF.

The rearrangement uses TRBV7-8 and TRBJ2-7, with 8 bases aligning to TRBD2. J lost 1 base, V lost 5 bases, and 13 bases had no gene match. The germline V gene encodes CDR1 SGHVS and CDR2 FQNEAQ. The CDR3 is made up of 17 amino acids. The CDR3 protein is CASSQLSGTRRSYEQYF. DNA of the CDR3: TGTGCCAGCAGCCAATTATCAGGGACTAGGCGATCCTACGAGCAGTACTTC.

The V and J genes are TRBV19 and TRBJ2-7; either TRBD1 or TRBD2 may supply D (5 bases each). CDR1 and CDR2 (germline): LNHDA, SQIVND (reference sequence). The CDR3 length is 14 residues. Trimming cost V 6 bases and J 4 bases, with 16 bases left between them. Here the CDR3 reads CASRGWDVGYEQYF. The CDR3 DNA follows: TGTGCCAGTAGGGGGTGGGACGTCGGTTACGAGCAGTACTTC.

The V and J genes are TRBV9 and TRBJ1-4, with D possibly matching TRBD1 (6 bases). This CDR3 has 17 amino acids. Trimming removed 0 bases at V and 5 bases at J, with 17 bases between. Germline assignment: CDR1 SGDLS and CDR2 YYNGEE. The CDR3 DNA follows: TGTGCCAGCAGCGTAGGCTCAGTAACAGGGATCAATGAAAAACTGTTTTTT. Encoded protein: CASSVGSVTGINEKLFF.

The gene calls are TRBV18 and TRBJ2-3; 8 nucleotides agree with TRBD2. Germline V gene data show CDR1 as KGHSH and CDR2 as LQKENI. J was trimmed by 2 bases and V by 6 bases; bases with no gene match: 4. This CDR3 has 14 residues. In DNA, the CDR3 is TGTGCCAGCTCGGCGGGGGGATTCACAGATACGCAGTATTTT. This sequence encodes CASSAGGFTDTQYF.